Given below is one TCR beta chain in context. In its sample, this clonotype was seen a few times. The antigen it binds to is not known. No base quality values were provided; no much bigger clone lies one nucleotide off. PBMCs were isolated by Ficoll-Paque density gradient centrifugation. The sample was run on an Illumina NovaSeq 6000. TCRalpha and TCRbeta cDNA libraries were constructed by 5'RACE with constant-segment primers, with sample barcodes and unique molecular identifiers being introduced. Trizol reagent was used to extract RNA from every sample. The libraries were amplified in two PCR steps, and the second step added a second sample barcode and Illumina TruSeq adapters. Sequencing of the libraries was done on an Illumina NovaSeq, producing 2 x 150 bp paired-end reads. As for the authors' bioinformatics: Demultiplexing of reads and collapsing into UMI-guided consensus sequences were performed with migec v1.2.7. With mixcr v2.1.11, UMI consensuses were aligned to TRA and TRB V and J templates and assembled into clonotypes. A clonotype was counted as expanded or contracted only if both edgeR and NoisET called the change significant, with noise models trained on biological replicates. For edgeR calls, a false discovery rate-adjusted p below 0.01 and a log2 fold-change threshold of 1 were applied. As an exploratory analysis of dynamics, max-normalized trajectories of the 1000 most abundant clonotypes were examined by PCA with hierarchical clustering. Each responding clone was given a CD4 or CD8 phenotype based on the CD4+ and CD8+ repertoires, which had been sequenced separately. The public reads were run again by TCRdb, first through fastp at Q25 and then through MiXCR, and only productive beta chains were kept. A single entry per CDR3 protein holds the most common genes and DNA from its merged rows. The V and J calls follow TCRdb's processing rather than the paper's. The sample records tens of thousands of distinct CDR3 sequences, approximately 6.8% of which are singletons. Of the sample, roughly 1.4% is held by the ten largest clones.

This specimen belongs to a study of T-cell memory formation after mild COVID-19 (dated by TCRdb to 2020 to 2023). At the level of the whole study: TCR sequence clusters from the two donors were largely donor specific. Longitudinal TCRalpha and TCRbeta repertoire sequencing tracked T-cell clones expanding and contracting after mild COVID-19 in a couple of donors. The cohort comprised two young, previously healthy adult volunteers, one female and one male. Results and caveats for the whole study, not just this receptor: Some responding clones were detected in pre-infection memory, which suggested that pre-existing cross-reactive memory T cells had joined the SARS-CoV-2 response. Clones that contracted from day 15 to 85 showed balanced CD4/CD8 phenotypes, whereas a second wave of clones that expanded from day 15 to 37 leaned towards CD4+. Contracting CD4+ clones turned up mainly in the CM and EM memory subsets, whereas EMRA was where CD8+ clones were enriched. The study covered only a couple of mild cases, and larger cohorts including severe cases with pre-infection samples were considered necessary. SARS-CoV-2 specificity was not confirmed for the second-wave clones peaking on day 37.

Looking up the germline V gene yields CDR1 SGHTA and CDR2 FQGTGA. The junction carries 14 bases between V and J, which are trimmed by 2 bases and 5 bases respectively. The CDR3 holds 15 amino acids from the cysteine to the phenylalanine. The sequence is cut down to CDR3 DNA, 45 bases in frame from base 1. This clonotype was obtained from a man aged 18 to 29 who had mild COVID-19 (a few samples of this study predate the infection). The sample titles of this study are shuffled in the database, so cell type and time point are left out; the donor was told from shared clones. This chain is built from TRBV7-3 and TRBJ2-3; tentative D gene TRBD1, with 7 bases matching. Sample: PBMCs or a T cell subset sorted from them (not recorded which). The CDR3 amino acid sequence is: CASSLWGQGGDTQYF. The DNA sequence is TGTGCCAGCAGCTTATGGGGTCAGGGGGGAGATACGCAGTATTTT.